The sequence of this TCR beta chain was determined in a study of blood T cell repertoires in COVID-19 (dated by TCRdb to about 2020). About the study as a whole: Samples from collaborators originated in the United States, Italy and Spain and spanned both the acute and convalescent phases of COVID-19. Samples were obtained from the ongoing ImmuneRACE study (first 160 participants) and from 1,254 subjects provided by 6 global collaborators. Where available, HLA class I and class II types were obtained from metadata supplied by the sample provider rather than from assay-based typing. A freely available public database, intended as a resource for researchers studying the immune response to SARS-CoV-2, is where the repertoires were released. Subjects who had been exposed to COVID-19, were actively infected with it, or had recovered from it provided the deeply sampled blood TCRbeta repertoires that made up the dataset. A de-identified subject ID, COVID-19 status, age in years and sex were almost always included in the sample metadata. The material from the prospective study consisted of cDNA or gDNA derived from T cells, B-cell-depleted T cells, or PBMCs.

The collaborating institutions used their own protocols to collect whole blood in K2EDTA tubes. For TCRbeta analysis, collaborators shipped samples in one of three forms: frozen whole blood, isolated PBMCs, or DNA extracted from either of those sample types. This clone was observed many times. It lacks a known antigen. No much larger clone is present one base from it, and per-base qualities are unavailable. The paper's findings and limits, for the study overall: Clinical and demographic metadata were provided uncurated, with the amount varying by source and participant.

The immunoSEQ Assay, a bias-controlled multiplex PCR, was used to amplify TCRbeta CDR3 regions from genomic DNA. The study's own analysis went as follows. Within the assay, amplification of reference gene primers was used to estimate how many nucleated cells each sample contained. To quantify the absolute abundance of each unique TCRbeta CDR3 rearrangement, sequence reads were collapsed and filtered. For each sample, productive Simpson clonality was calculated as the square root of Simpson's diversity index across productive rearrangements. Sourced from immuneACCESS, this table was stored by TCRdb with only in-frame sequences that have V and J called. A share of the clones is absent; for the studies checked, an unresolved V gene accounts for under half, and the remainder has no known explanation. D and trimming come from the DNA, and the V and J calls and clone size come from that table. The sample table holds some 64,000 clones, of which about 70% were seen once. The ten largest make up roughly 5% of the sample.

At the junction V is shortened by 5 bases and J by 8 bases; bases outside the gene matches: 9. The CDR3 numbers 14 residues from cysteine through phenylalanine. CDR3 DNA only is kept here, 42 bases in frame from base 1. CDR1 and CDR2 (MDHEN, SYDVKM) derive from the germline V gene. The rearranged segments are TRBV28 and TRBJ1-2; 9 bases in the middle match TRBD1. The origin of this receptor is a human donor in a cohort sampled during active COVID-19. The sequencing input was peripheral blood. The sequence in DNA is TGTGCCAGCAGTCCGCCGGGACAGGGTTGGGGCTACACCTTC. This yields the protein CASSPPGQGWGYTF.